This T cell receptor (beta chain) was captured in a study of blood T cell repertoires in COVID-19. V was shortened by 7 bases and J by 3 bases, with 14 bases between the two germline ends. Germline V lookup: CDR1 SGDLS, CDR2 YYNGEE. The CDR3 contains 14 residues. The method was immunoSEQ multiplex PCR; TCRdb's version includes in-frame clones alone and lacks a portion of them. Among fewer than 400,000 clones listed, roughly nine tenths were seen once. Participants were placed into cohorts based on the clinical history they reported. The sequence derives from a woman aged 25-40 years who had recovered from COVID-19. V gene TRBV9 combines with J gene TRBJ1-5, with D unclear. Sequencing was performed on PBMCs or T cells enriched from blood (not recorded which). Here the CDR3 DNA reads TGTGCCAGCCGAATGGGCAGACCCAATCAGCCCCAGCATTTT. It translates to CASRMGRPNQPQHF.